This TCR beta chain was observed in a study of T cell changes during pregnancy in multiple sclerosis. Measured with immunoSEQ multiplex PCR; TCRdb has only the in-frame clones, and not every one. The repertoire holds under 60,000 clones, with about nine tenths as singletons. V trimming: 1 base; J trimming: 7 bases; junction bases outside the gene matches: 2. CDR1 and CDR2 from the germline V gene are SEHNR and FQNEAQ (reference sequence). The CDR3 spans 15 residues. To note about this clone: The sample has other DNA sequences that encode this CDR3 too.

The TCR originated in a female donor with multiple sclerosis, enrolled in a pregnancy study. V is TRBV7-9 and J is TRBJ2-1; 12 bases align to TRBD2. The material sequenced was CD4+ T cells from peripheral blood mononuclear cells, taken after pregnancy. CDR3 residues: CASSLVTSGRNEQFF. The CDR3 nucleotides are TGTGCCAGCAGCTTAGTTACTAGCGGGAGGAATGAGCAGTTCTTC.